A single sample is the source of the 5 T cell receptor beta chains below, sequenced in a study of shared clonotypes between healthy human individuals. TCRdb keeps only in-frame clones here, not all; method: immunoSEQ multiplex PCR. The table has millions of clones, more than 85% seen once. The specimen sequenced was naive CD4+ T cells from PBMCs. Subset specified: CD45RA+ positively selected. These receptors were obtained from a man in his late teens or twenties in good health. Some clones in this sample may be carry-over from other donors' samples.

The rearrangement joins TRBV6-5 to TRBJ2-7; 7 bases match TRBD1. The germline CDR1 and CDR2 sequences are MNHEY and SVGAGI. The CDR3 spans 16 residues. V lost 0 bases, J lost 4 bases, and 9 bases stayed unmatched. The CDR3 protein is CASSYSILGGGYEQYF. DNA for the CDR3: TGTGCCAGCAGTTACTCGATTTTAGGGGGCGGTTACGAGCAGTACTTC.

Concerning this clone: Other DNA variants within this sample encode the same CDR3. The CDR3 DNA reads TGTGCCAGCAGGACAGGCTCTGGGGCCAACGTCCTGACTTTC. Its protein product is CASRTGSGANVLTF. The V gene is TRBV28, the J gene TRBJ2-6; D may be TRBD1 (6 bases). CDR3 length: 14 residues. Between the trimmed V and J ends, which lost 6 bases and 0 bases, there was a span of 6 bases. The germline V gene encodes CDR1 MDHEN and CDR2 SYDVKM.

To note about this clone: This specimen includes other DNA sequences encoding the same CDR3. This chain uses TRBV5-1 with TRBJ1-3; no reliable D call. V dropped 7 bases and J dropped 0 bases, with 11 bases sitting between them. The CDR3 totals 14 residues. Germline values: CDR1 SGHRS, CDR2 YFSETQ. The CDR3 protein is CASADGGSGNTIYF. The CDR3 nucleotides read TGCGCCAGCGCCGACGGAGGCTCTGGAAACACCATATATTTT.

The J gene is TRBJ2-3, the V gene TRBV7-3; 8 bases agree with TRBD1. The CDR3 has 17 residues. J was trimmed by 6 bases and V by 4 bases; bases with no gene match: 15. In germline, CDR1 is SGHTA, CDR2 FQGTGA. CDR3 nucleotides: TGTGCCAGCAGCTACAATCCAGGGGGCGAATTAGGGGATACGCAGTATTTT. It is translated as CASSYNPGGELGDTQYF.

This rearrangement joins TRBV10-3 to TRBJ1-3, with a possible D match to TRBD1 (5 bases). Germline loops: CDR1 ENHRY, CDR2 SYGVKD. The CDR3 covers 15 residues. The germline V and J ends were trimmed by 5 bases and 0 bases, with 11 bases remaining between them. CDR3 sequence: CAISQQAFSGNTIYF. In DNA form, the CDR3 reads TGTGCCATCAGTCAACAGGCCTTCTCTGGAAACACCATATATTTT.